The 5 T cell receptor beta chains given below trace back to one sample, sequenced in a study of spatial heterogeneity in lung cancer. The time point here: sample taken at primary tumor resection. Unsorted whole RNA from tumor, nontumor lung or frozen PBMC underwent sequencing. TCRdb reanalysed the 5' RACE reads using MiXCR and keeps one entry per CDR3 protein. Counted here are some 40,000 distinct CDR3 sequences, 4% to 6% occurring once; the ten biggest clones make up more than 20%. The starting material was PBMCs, obtained at surgery. These TCRs come from a female donor with early-stage non-small cell lung cancer.

There are many counts of this clonotype. The chain recombines TRBV5-1 with TRBJ1-1; the D is unclear. Trimming shortened V by 4 bases and J by 3 bases, and 13 bases separated the two germline ends. This CDR3 has 14 residues. Germline CDR1 reads SGHRS; CDR2 reads YFSETQ. As DNA, the CDR3 is TGCGCCAGCAGCAAGCCGGGTTTAGACACTGAAGCTTTCTTT. Protein sequence: CASSKPGLDTEAFF.

Concerning this clonotype itself: A read error may explain this, as a much larger clone is one base away. The chain recombines TRBV7-2 with TRBJ2-7; D is possibly TRBD2 (7 bases). Germline CDR1 and CDR2: SGHTA and FQGNSA. The V end lost 5 bases, the J end lost 4 bases, and 15 bases lay between the germline ends. The CDR3 is 14 amino acids. CDR3 coding DNA: TGTACCAGCAGCCTAACGGGGGGCGCGTACGAGCAGTACTTC. Its translation: CTSSLTGGAYEQYF.

This clonotype was seen a handful of times. The chain couples TRBV5-4 to TRBJ2-1; no firm D call. The V end lost 1 base, the J end lost 6 bases, and 17 bases lay between the germline ends. The CDR3 spans 16 residues. Germline V gene lookup returns CDR1 SGHNT and CDR2 YYREEE (reference sequence). DNA of the CDR3: TGTGCCAGCAGCTTGCCTATGGGGTCGGGTCTCAATGAGCAGTTCTTC. Translating gives CASSLPMGSGLNEQFF.

This clonotype occurred many times. V is TRBV27 and J is TRBJ2-7; 8 bases are shared with TRBD2. The junction had 15 bases not matched to a gene; V was cut back by 5 bases and J by 3 bases. Germline V gene lookup returns CDR1 MNHEY and CDR2 SMNVEV (reference sequence). This CDR3 comprises 17 residues. Here the CDR3 DNA reads TGTGCCAGCAGTGGGCTGCGGGGAAGGGCGGGAGGCTACGAGCAGTACTTC. It yields the protein CASSGLRGRAGGYEQYF.

This clonotype has ten or more counts. The chain has TRBV9 and TRBJ1-1, with a tentative D call TRBD1 (6 bases). The CDR3 loop spans 13 amino acids. The germline V and J ends were trimmed by 3 bases and 2 bases, with 8 bases remaining between them. Germline CDR1 is SGDLS and CDR2 is YYNGEE. DNA of the CDR3: TGTGCCAGCAGCGCCGGGGGCAACACTGAAGCTTTCTTT. It translates to CASSAGGNTEAFF.